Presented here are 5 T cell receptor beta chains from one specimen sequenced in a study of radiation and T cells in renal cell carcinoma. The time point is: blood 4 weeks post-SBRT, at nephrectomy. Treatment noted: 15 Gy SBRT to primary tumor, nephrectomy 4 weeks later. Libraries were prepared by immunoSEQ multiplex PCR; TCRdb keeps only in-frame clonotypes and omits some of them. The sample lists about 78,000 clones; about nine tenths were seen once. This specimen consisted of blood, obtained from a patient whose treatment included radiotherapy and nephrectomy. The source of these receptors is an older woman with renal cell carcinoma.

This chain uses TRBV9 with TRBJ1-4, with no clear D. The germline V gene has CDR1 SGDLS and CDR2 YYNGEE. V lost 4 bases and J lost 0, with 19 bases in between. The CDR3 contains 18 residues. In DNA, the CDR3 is TGTGCCAGCAGCTCCCGGACGGGAACGGGATCAACTAATGAAAAACTGTTTTTT. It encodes CASSSRTGTGSTNEKLFF.

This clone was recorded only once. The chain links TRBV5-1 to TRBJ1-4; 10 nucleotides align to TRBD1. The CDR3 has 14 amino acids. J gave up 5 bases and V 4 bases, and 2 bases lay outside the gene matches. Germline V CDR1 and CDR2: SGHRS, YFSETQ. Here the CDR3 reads CASSPGQGNEKLFF. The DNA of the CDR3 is TGCGCCAGCAGCCCGGGACAGGGGAATGAAAAACTGTTTTTT.

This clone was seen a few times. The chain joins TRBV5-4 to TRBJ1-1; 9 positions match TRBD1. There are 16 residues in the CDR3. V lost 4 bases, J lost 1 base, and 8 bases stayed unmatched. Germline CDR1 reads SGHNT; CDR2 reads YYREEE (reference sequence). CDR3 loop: CASSPRQGVGNTEAFF. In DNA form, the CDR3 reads TGTGCCAGCAGCCCAAGACAGGGGGTGGGGAACACTGAAGCTTTCTTT. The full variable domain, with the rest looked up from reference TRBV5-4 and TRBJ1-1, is ETGVTQSPTHLIKTRGQQVTLRCSSQSGHNTVSWYQQALGQGPQFIFQYYREEENGRGNFPPRFSGLQFPNYSSELNVNALELDDSALYLCASSPRQGVGNTEAFFGQGTRLTVV.

CDR3 protein: CASSPRDGGYTF. In nucleotides, the CDR3 is TGTGCCAGCAGCCCAAGGGACGGGGGCTACACCTTC. The rearrangement links TRBV5-6 to TRBJ1-2, with D possibly being TRBD1 (5 bases). The germline V gene has CDR1 SGHDT and CDR2 YYEEEE. The CDR3 sequence is 12 residues long. V was clipped by 4 bases and J by 8 bases, with 12 bases between them.

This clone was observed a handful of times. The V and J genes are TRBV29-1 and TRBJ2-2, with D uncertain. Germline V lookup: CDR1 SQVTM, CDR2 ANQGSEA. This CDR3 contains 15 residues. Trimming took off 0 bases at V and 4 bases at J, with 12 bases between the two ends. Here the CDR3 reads CSVEEIGDGTGELFF. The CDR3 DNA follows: TGCAGCGTTGAAGAAATAGGTGACGGCACCGGGGAGCTGTTTTTT.